This T cell receptor (beta chain) was captured in a study of CD8 T cells in ankylosing spondylitis. There are 18 residues in the CDR3. Germline-derived CDR1 and CDR2 are DFQATT and SNEGSKA (reference sequence). Losses at the gene ends were 6 bases for V and 1 base for J; bases not matched to a gene: 11. TCRdb ran MiXCR on the 5' RACE reads and lists one entry per CDR3 protein. The table records some 140,000 distinct CDR3 sequences, 6.5% to 8.5% of them present only once. This clonotype was picked up a small number of times. The material sequenced was synovial fluid, either unsorted or a sorted T cell fraction (not recorded which). The chain is built from TRBV20-1 and TRBJ2-1; TRBD2 matches at 14 bases. The sequence derives from a male donor with ankylosing spondylitis. The CDR3 is CSANPGLAGGISYNEQFF. CDR3 in DNA: TGCAGTGCCAACCCTGGACTAGCGGGAGGTATATCCTACAATGAGCAGTTCTTC.